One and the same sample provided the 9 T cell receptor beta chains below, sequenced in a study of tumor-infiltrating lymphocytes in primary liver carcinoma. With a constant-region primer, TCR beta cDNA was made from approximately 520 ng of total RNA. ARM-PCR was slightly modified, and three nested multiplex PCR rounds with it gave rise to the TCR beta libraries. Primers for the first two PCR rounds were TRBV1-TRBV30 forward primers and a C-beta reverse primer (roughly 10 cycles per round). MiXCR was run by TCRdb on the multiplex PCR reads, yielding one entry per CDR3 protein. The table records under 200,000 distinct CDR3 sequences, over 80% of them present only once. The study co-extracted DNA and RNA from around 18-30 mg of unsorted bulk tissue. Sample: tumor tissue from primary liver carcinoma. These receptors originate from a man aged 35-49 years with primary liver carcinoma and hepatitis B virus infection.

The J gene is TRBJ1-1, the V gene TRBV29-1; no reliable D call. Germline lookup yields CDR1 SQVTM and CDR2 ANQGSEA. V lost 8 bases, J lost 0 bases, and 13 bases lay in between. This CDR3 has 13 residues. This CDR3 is CSLGARLNTEAFF. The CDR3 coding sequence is TGCAGCCTTGGCGCTCGACTGAACACTGAAGCTTTCTTT.

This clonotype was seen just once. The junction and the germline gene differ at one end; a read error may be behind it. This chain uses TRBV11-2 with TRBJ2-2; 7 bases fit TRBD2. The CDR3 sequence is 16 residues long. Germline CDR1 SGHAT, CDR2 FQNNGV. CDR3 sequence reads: CATSSSSGANTGELFF. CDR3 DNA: TGTGCCACCAGCTCTTCTAGCGGCGCGAACACGGGGGAGCTGTTTTTT. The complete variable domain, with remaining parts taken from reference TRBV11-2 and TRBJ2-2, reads EAGVAQSPRYKIIEKRQSVAFWCNPISGHATLYWYQQILGQGPKLLIQFQNNGVVDDSQLPKDRFSAERLKGVDSTLKIQPAKLEDSAVYLCATSSSSGANTGELFFGEGSRLTVL.

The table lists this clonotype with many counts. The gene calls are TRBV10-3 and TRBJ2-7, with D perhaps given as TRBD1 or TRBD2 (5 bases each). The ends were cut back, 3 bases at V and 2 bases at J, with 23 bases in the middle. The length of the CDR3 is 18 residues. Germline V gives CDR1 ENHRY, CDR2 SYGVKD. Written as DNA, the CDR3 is TGTGCCATCAGTGACCCATCCCTCCGGGACGATAGGGCCTACGAGCAGTACTTC. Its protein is CAISDPSLRDDRAYEQYF.

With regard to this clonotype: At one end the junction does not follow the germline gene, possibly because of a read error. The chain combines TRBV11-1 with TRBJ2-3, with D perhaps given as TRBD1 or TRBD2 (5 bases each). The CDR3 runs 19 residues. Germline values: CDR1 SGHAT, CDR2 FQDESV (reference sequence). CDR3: CTSSSGGSFVGARTDTQYF. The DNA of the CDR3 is TGTACCAGCAGTTCTGGGGGAAGCTTTGTTGGAGCCCGCACAGATACGCAGTATTTT. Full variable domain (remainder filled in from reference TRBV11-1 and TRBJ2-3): EAEVAQSPRYKITEKSQAVAFWCDPISGHATLYWYRQILGQGPELLVQFQDESVVDDSQLPKDRFSAERLKGVDSTLKIQPAELGDSAMYLCTSSSGGSFVGARTDTQYFGPGTRLTVL.

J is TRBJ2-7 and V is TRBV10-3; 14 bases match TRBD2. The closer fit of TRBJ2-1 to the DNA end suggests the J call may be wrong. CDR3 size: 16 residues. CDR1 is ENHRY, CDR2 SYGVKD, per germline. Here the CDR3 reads CAISGTSGRRPYEQFF. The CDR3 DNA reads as TGTGCCATCAGTGGGACTAGCGGGAGGAGACCTTACGAGCAGTTCTTC.

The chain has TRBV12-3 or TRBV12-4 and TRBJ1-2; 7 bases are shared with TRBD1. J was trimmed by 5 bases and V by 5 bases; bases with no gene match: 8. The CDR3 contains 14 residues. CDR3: CASSPETGYYGYTF. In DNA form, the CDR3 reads TGTGCCAGCAGTCCTGAGACAGGGTATTATGGCTACACCTTC.

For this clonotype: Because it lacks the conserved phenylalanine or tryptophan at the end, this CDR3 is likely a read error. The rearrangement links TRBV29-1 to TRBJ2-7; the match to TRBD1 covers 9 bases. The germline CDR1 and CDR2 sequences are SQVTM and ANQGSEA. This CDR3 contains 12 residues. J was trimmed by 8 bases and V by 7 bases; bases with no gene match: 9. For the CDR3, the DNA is TGCAGCGGGGGACAGGGAGTAGGGAAGCAGTACCTC. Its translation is CSGGQGVGKQYL.

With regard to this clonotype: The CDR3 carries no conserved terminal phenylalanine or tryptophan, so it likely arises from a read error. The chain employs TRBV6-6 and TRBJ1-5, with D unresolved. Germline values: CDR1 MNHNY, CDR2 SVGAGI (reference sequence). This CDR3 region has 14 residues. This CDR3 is CGSSLGSGNQPQHY. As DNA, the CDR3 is TGTGGCAGCAGTTTGGGCAGCGGCAATCAGCCCCAGCATTAT.

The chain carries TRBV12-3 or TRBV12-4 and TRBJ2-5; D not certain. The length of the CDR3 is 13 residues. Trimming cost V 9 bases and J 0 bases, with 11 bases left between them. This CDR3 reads CARSVGDQETQYF. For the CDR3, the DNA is TGTGCCAGGAGTGTAGGCGACCAAGAGACCCAGTACTTC.